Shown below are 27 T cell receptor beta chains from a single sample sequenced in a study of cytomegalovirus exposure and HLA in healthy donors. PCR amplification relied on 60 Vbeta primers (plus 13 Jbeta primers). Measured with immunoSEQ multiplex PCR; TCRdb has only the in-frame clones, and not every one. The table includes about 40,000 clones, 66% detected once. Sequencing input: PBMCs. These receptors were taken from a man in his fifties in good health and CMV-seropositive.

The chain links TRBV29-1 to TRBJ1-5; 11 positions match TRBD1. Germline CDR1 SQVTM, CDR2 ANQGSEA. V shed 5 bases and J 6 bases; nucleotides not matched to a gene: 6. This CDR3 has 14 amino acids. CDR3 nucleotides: TGCAGCGTTACCGGGACAGGGGGTCTTCAGCCCCAGCATTTT. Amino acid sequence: CSVTGTGGLQPQHF. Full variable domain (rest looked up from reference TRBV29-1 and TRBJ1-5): SAVISQKPSRDICQRGTSLTIQCQVDSQVTMMFWYRQQPGQSLTLIATANQGSEATYESGFVIDKFPISRPNLTFSTLTVSNMSPEDSSIYLCSVTGTGGLQPQHFGDGTRLSIL.

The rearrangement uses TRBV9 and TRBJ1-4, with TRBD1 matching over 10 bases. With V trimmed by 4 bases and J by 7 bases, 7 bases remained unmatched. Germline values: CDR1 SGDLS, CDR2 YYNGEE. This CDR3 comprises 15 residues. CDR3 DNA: TGTGCCAGCAGCCCGCGACAGGGGGCTCTTGAAAAACTGTTTTTT. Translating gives CASSPRQGALEKLFF.

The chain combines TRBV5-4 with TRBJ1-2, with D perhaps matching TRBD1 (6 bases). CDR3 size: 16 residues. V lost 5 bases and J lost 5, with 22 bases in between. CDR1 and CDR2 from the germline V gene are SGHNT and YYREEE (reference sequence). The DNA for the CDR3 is TGTGCCAGCAGGGGGGGGCTCGGGGGGCTGAAGTATGGCTACACCTTC. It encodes CASRGGLGGLKYGYTF.

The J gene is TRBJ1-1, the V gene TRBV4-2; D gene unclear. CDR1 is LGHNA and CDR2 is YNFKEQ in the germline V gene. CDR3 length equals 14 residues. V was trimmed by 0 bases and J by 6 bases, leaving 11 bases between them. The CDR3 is CASSQDHVVAEAFF. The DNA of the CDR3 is TGTGCCAGCAGCCAAGATCATGTGGTAGCTGAAGCTTTCTTT.

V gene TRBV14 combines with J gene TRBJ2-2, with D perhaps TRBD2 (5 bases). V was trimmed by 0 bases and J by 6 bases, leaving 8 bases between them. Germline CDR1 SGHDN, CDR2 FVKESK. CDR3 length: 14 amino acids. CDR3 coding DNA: TGTGCCAGCAGCCAAGAGAGGGTCTCCGGGGAGCTGTTTTTT. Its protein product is CASSQERVSGELFF.

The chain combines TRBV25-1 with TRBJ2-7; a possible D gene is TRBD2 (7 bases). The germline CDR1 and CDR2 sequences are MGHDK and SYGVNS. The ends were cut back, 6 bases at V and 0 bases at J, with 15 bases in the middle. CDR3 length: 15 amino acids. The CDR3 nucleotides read TGTGCCAGCAGCATGGCGGGGGCCAGCTCCTACGAGCAGTACTTC. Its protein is CASSMAGASSYEQYF.

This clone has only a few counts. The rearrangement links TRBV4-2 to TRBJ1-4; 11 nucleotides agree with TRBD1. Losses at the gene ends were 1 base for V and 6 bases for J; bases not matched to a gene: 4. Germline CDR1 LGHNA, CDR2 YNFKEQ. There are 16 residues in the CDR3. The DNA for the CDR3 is TGTGCCAGCAGCCAAGTCGGGACAGGGGGTTATGAAAAACTGTTTTTT. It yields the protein CASSQVGTGGYEKLFF.

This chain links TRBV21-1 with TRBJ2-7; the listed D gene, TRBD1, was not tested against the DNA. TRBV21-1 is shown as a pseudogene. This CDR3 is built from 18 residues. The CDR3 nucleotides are TGTGCCAGCAGCAAAGGACCGATTCCGGGACAGGGGTCCTACGAGCAGTACTTC. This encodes CASSKGPIPGQGSYEQYF.

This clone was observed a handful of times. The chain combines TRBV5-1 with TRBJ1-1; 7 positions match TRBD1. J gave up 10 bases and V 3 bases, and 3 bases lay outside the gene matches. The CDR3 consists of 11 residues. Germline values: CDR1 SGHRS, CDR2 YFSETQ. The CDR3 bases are TGCGCCAGCAGCTCCGGACAGGCAGCTTTCTTT. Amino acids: CASSSGQAAFF.

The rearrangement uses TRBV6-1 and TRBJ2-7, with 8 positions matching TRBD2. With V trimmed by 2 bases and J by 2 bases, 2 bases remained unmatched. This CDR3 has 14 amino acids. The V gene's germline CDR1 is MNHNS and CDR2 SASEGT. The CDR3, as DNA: TGTGCCAGCAGTGAACGCGGGGGGACCTACGAGCAGTACTTC. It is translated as CASSERGGTYEQYF.

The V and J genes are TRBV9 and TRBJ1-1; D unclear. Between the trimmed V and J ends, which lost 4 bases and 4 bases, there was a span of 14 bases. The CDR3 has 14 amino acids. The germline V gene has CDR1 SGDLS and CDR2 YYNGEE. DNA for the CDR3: TGTGCCAGCAGCCTACGGTCGCTCGGCACTGAAGCTTTCTTT. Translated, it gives CASSLRSLGTEAFF.

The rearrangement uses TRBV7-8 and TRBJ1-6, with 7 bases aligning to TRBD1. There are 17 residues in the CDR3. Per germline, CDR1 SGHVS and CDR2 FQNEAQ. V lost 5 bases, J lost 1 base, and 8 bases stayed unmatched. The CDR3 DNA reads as TGTGCCAGCAGCGCGACAGGGATGGGTTCCTATAATTCACCCCTCCACTTT. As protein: CASSATGMGSYNSPLHF.

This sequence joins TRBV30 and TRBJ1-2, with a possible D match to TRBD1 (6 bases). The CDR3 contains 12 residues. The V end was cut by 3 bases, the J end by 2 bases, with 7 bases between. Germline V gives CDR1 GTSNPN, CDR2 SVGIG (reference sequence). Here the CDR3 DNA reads TGTGCCTGGAGCCAGGGGAACTATGGCTACACCTTC. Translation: CAWSQGNYGYTF.

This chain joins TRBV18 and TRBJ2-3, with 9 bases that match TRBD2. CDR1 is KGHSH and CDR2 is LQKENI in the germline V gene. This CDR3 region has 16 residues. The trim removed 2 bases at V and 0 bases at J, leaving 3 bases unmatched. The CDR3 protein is CASSPWRGGSTDTQYF. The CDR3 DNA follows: TGTGCCAGCTCACCATGGCGGGGGGGGAGCACAGATACGCAGTATTTT. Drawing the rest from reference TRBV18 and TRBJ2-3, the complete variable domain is NAGVMQNPRHLVRRRGQEARLRCSPMKGHSHVYWYRQLPEEGLKFMVYLQKENIIDESGMPKERFSAEFPKEGPSILRIQQVVRGDSAAYFCASSPWRGGSTDTQYFGPGTRLTVL.

The chain's CDR3 is CASSVNIGTSYNEQFF. In DNA form, the CDR3 reads TGTGCCAGCAGCGTGAATATAGGGACTTCATACAATGAGCAGTTCTTC. The rearrangement uses TRBV5-4 and TRBJ2-1; D is perhaps TRBD2 (6 bases). V was cut by 4 bases and J by 4 bases, with 18 bases left in between. This CDR3 has 16 amino acids. Germline lookup yields CDR1 SGHNT and CDR2 YYREEE (reference sequence).

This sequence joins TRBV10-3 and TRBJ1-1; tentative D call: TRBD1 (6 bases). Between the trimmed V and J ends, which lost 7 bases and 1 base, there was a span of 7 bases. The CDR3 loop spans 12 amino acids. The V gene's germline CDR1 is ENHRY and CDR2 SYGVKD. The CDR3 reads CAIKGGNTEAFF. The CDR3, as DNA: TGTGCCATCAAAGGGGGGAACACTGAAGCTTTCTTT.

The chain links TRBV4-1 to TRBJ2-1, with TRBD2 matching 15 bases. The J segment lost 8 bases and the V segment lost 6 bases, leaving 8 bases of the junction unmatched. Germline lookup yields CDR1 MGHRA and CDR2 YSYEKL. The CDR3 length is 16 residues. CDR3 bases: TGCGCCAGCAGATGGACTAGCGGGGGGGCCCGGGATGAGCAGTTCTTC. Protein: CASRWTSGGARDEQFF.

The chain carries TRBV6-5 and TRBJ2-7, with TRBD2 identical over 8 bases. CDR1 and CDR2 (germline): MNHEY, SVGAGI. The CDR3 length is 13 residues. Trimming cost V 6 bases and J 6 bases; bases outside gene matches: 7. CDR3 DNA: TGTGCCAGCAGACCGGGCGGGAGGCTCGAGCAGTACTTC. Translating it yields CASRPGGRLEQYF.

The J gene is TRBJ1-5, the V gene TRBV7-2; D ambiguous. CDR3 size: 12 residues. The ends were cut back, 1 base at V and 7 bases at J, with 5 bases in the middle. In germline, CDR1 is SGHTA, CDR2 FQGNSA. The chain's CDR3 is CASSLGAQPQHF. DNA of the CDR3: TGTGCCAGCAGCTTAGGGGCACAGCCCCAGCATTTT.

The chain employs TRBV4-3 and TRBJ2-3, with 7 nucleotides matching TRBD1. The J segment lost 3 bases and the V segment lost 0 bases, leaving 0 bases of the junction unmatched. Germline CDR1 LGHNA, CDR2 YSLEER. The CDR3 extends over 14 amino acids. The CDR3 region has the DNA TGCGCCAGCAGCCAAGACAGGGGGACAGATACGCAGTATTTT. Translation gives CASSQDRGTDTQYF.

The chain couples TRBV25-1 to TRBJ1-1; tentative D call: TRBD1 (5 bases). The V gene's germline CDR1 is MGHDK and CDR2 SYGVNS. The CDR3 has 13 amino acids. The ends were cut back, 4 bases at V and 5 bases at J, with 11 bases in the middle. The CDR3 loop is CASSVVGGTEAFF. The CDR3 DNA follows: TGTGCCAGCAGTGTTGTGGGGGGGACTGAAGCTTTCTTT.

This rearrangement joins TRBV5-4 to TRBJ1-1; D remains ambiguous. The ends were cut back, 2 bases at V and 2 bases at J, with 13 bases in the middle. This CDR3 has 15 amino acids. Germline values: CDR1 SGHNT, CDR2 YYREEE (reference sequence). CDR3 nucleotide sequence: TGTGCCAGCAGCTTCTCCAGGTCCCGCAACACTGAAGCTTTCTTT. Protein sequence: CASSFSRSRNTEAFF.

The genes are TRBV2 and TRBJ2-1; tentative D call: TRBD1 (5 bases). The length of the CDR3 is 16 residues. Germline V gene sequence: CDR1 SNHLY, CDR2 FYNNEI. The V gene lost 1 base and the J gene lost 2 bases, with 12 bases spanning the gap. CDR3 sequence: CASSEGTPFAYNEQFF. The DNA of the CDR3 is TGTGCCAGCAGTGAAGGGACACCTTTTGCCTACAATGAGCAGTTCTTC.

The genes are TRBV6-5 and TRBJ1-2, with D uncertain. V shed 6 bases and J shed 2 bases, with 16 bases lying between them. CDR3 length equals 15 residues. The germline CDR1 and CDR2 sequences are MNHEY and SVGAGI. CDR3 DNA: TGTGCCAGCAGCCGATTGAGGGCCTTCAACTATGGCTACACCTTC. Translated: CASSRLRAFNYGYTF.

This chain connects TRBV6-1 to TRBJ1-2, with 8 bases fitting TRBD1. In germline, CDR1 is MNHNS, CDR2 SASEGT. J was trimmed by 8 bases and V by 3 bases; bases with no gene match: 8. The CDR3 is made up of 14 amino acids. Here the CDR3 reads CASSETGTGTGYTF. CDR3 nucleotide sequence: TGTGCCAGCAGTGAGACCGGGACAGGTACCGGCTACACCTTC.

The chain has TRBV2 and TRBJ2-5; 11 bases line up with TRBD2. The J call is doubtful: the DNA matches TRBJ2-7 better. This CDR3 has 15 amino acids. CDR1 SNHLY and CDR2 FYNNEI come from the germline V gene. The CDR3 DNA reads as TGTGCCAGCACCACGACTAGCGGGGACACCTACGAGCAGTACTTC. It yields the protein CASTTTSGDTYEQYF.

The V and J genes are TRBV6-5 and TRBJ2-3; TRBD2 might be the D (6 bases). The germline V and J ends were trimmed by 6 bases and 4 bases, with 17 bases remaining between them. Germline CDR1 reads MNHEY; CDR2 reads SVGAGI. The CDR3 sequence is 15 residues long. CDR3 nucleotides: TGTGCCAGCAGGGCCGGGACTTCCGGCTCAGATACGCAGTATTTT. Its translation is CASRAGTSGSDTQYF.